The present T cell receptor beta chain was sequenced within a study of spatial heterogeneity in lung cancer. Study-level information: On average, each unique TCR and UMI combination appeared more than ten times in raw reads.

From the 5' RACE reads, TCRdb called clonotypes with MiXCR, one entry per CDR3 protein. The sample has around 2,500 distinct CDR3 sequences; roughly a fifth are singletons. Germline loops: CDR1 MNHEY, CDR2 SVGAGI. V lost 0 bases, J lost 4 bases, and 17 bases lay in between. The CDR3 length is 17 residues. There are many counts of this clonotype. Its specificity is not known. Time point denoted: sample taken at primary tumor resection. About 73 TRACERx patients with early, untreated non-small cell lung cancer donated samples. Extraction of whole RNA from tumor, nontumor lung or frozen PBMC preceded unsorted sequencing. Study outcomes and limitations: Counts of ubiquitous and regional expanded TCRs tracked ubiquitous and regional nonsynonymous mutations, respectively. Tracking of tumor mutation counts was seen in expanded intratumoral alpha and beta TCR counts.

This material consisted of lung tumor tissue, taken at surgery. This chain uses TRBV6-5 with TRBJ2-3; D is possibly TRBD2 (6 bases). The TCR originated in a male donor with early-stage non-small cell lung cancer. CDR3 nucleotides: TGTGCCAGCAGTTACTCGAAGAATAGCGGTAGGGCAGATACGCAGTATTTT. It specifies CASSYSKNSGRADTQYF.